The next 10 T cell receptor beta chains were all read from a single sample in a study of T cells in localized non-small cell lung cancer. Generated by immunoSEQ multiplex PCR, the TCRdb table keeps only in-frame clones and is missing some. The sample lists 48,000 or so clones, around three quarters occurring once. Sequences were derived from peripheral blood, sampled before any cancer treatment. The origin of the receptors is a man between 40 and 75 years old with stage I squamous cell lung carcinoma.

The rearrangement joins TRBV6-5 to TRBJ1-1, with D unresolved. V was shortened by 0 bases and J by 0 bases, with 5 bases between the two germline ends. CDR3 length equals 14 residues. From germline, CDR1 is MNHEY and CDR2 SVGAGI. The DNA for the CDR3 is TGTGCCAGCAGTTACTCCCAGATGAACACTGAAGCTTTCTTT. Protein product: CASSYSQMNTEAFF.

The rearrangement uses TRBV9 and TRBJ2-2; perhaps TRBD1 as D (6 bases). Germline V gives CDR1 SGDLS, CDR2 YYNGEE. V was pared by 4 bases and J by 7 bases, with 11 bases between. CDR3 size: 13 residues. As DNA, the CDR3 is TGTGCCAGCAGCCAGGGGACGGGCGGGGAGCTGTTTTTT. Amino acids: CASSQGTGGELFF.

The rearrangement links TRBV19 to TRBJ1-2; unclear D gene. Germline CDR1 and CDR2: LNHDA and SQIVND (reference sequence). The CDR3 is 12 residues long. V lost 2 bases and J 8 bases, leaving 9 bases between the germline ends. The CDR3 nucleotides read TGTGCCAGTAGTATATCGCCCTCAGGCTACACCTTC. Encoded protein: CASSISPSGYTF.

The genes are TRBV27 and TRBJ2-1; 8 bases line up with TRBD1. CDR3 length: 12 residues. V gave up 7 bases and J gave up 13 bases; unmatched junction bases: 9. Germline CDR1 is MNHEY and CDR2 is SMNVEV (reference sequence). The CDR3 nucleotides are TGTGCCAGCACAGGACAGGGCGGTAATCAGTTCTTC. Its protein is CASTGQGGNQFF.

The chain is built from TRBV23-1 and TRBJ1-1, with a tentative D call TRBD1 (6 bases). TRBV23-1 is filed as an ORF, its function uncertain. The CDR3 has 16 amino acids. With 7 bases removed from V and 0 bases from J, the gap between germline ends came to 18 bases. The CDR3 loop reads CASTNSQGTMNTEAFF. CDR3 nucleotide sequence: TGCGCCAGCACCAATAGCCAGGGGACAATGAACACTGAAGCTTTCTTT.

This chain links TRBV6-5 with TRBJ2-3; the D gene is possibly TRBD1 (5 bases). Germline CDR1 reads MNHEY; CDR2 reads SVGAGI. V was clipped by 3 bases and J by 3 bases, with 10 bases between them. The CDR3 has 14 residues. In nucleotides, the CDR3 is TGTGCCAGCAGTTATCTCCAGGGAACAGATACGCAGTATTTT. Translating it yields CASSYLQGTDTQYF.

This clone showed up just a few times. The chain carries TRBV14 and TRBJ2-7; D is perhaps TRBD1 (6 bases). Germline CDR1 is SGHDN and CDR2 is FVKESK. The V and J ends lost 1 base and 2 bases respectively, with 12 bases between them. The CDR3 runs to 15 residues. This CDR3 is CASSQGWGPAYEQYF. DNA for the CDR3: TGTGCCAGCAGCCAAGGGTGGGGGCCGGCCTACGAGCAGTACTTC.

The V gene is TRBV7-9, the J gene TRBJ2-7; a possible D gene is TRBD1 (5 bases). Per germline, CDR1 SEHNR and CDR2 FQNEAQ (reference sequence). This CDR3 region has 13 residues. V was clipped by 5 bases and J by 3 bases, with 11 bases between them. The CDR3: CASSPPTVYEQYF. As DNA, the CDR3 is TGTGCCAGCAGCCCCCCGACAGTCTACGAGCAGTACTTC. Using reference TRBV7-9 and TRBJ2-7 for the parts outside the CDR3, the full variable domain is DTGVSQNPRHKITKRGQNVTFRCDPISEHNRLYWYRQTLGQGPEFLTYFQNEAQLEKSRLLSDRFSAERPKGSFSTLEIQRTEQGDSAMYLCASSPPTVYEQYFGPGTRLTVT.

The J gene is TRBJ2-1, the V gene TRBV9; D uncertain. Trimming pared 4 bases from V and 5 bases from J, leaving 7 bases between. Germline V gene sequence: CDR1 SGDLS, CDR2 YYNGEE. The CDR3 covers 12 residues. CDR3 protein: CASSRVNNEQFF. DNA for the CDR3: TGTGCCAGCAGCCGGGTGAACAATGAGCAGTTCTTC.

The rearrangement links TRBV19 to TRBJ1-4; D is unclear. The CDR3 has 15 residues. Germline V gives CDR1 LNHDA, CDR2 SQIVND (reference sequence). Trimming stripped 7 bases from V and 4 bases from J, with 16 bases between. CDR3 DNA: TGTGCCAGTACCCTATTCGCAGGACTTAATGAAAAACTGTTTTTT. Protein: CASTLFAGLNEKLFF.